This T cell receptor (beta chain) was identified in a study of cytomegalovirus exposure and HLA in healthy donors. Turning to this clone: Its cognate antigen is unknown.

Notes on the study in general: Later analysis demonstrated an association between a missense DCLRE1C variant and TCR beta V- and J-gene trimming. Association with HLA alleles at 0.05 false discovery rate was found for 16,951 TCR beta sequences in a later analysis. Upon later analysis, HLA-associated TCR beta chains proved more clonally expanded than other, equally common chains. Some V segments, TRBV6-2 and TRBV6-3 among them, were indistinguishable and were therefore excluded.

Germline V gene data show CDR1 as DFQATT and CDR2 as SNEGSKA (reference sequence). CDR3 length: 11 amino acids. V lost 1 base, J lost 6 bases, and 5 bases lay in between. PCR involved 60 Vbeta and 13 Jbeta primers. Here immunoSEQ multiplex PCR was the method, and the copy in TCRdb shows in-frame clones only, minus some. The repertoire includes some 100,000 clones, 75% of them detected once, and roughly 10% sits in the top ten. The chain employs TRBV20-1 and TRBJ2-3; D is unresolved. The sequence derives from a man aged 50-59 years in good health and CMV-seronegative. Material for sequencing was PBMCs. The CDR3 loop reads CSARAGDTQYF. The DNA for the CDR3 is TGCAGTGCTAGAGCCGGGGATACGCAGTATTTT.